The T cell receptor (beta chain) described here comes from a study of cytomegalovirus exposure and HLA in healthy donors (dated by TCRdb to about 2017). Notes on the research overall: According to a later analysis, one platform produced both the 110 or so validation repertoires and the approximately 600 repertoires of the first cohort. Along with the approximately 700-subject first cohort, a separate validation cohort of over a hundred different subjects was used. The study aimed to test whether cataloging public T cell receptors could reveal signatures of past pathogen exposure. To predict cytomegalovirus infection status, the study brought together high-throughput TCR immunosequencing, statistical association of individual TCRs with disease status, and machine learning. What the authors observed across the whole study: Most TCR sequences were observed very rarely across donors, whereas some public TCRs were present in many individuals. All 110 or so repertoires were used to score co-occurrence in the validation cohort in a later analysis, because that analysis had no HLA typing for the cohort. The classifier was reported to diagnose cytomegalovirus status with high specificity and sensitivity in both the original cohort and the validation cohort. A total of 164 TCR beta chains were listed by the study as associated with cytomegalovirus. The authors suggested that the approach could potentially be generalized to other disease states and immunological phenotypes. A few of the identified cytomegalovirus-associated TCR beta chains were confirmed in vitro to be specific for cytomegalovirus antigens. Of the cluster scores, 85% to 95% were above 0 in a later analysis, which found that TCRs clustered in the first cohort also tended to co-occur in the 95 to 150 validation repertoires.

Separate from the roughly 700-subject first cohort, the validation cohort of about 120 subjects was the group to which the donors belonged. Libraries were built with the immunoSEQ multiplex PCR assay. The authors' analysis ran thus. A statistical classification framework was developed to diagnose cytomegalovirus status using the catalog of TCR beta chain sequences. Not all clones reach the TCRdb copy of this immuneACCESS table, which keeps in-frame sequences only. Checked studies attribute under half of the gap to unresolved V genes and leave the rest unexplained. V and J calls and clone size are copied from that table; D and trimming were computed from the DNA. This sample comprises about 360,000 clones, about nine tenths of them detected only once. Together, the top ten hold roughly 0.83% of the sample. V loses 0 bases, J loses 1 base, and the germline ends lie 9 bases apart. CDR1 and CDR2 are read off the germline V gene as SGHDN and FVKESK. The CDR3 sequence holds 15 residues, the cysteine and phenylalanine included. Kept here is only the CDR3 DNA, which spans 45 bases and is read in frame from base 1.

Remarks on this clone: The specificity of this receptor is unknown. Base qualities were left out, and no much larger clone turns up one base away.

The sequence is built from TRBV14 and TRBJ1-1; there is no confident call for the D gene. The sequenced sample consisted of PBMCs. The receptor was isolated from a woman between 18 and 29 years old in good health and CMV-seronegative. The base sequence is TGTGCCAGCAGCCAAGACCGTCGGGGGAACACTGAAGCTTTCTTT. Its coded protein is CASSQDRRGNTEAFF. Beyond the CDR3, the reference TRBV14 and TRBJ1-1 genes provide the residues; the full variable domain reads: EAGVTQFPSHSVIEKGQTVTLRCDPISGHDNLYWYRRVMGKEIKFLLHFVKESKQDESGMPNNRFLAERTGGTYSTLKVQPAELEDSGVYFCASSQDRRGNTEAFFGQGTRLTVV.